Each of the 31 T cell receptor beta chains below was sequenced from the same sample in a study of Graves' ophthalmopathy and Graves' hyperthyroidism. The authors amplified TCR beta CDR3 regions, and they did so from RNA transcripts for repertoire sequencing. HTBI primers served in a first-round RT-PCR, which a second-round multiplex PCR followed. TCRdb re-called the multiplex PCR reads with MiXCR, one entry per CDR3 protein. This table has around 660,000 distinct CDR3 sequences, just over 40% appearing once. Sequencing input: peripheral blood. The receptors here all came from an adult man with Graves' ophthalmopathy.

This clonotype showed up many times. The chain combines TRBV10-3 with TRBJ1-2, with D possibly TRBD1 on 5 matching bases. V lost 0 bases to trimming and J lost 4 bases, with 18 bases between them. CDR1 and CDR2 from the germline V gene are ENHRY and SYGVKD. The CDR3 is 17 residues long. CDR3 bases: TGTGCCATCAGTGAGTCGAGGTTTGGGGGTAAATCCTATGGCTACACCTTC. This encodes CAISESRFGGKSYGYTF.

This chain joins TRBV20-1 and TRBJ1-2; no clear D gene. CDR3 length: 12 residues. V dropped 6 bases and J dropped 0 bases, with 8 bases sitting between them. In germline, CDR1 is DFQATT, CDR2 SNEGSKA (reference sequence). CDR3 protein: CSASKANYGYTF. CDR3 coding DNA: TGCAGTGCCAGCAAGGCTAACTATGGCTACACCTTC.

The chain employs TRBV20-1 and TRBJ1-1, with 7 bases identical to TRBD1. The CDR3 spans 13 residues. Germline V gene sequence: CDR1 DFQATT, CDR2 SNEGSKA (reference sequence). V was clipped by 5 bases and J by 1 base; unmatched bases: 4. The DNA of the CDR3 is TGCAGTGCTCCCTACAGGGGGAACACTGAAGCTTTCTTT. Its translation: CSAPYRGNTEAFF.

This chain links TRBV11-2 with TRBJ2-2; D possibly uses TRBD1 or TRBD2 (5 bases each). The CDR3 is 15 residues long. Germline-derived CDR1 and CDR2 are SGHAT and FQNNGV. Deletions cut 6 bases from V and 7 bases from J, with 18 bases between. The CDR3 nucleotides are TGTGCCAGCAGTCGGACAACCCCTGGGAGCGGGGAGCTGTTTTTT. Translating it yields CASSRTTPGSGELFF.

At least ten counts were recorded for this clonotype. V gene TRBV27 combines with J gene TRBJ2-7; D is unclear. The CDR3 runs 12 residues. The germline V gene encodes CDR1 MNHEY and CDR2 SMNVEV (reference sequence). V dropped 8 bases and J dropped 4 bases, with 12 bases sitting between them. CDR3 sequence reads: CASGPKGYEQYF. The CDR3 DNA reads TGTGCCAGCGGGCCCAAGGGATACGAGCAGTACTTC.

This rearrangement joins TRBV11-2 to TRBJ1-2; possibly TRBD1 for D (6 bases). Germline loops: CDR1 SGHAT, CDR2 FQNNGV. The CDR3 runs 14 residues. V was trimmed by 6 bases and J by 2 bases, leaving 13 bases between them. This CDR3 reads CASSKGGPNYGYTF. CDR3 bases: TGTGCCAGCAGTAAAGGGGGACCCAACTATGGCTACACCTTC.

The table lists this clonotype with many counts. The CDR3 nucleotides read TGTGCCAGCAGCGACGGGGGAACGGTCCATTCACCCCTCCACTTT. It specifies CASSDGGTVHSPLHF. The rearrangement joins TRBV9 to TRBJ1-6, with a tentative D call TRBD1 (5 bases). The V gene lost 3 bases and the J gene lost 8 bases, with 15 bases spanning the gap. The CDR3 sequence is 15 residues long. The germline CDR1 and CDR2 sequences are SGDLS and YYNGEE.

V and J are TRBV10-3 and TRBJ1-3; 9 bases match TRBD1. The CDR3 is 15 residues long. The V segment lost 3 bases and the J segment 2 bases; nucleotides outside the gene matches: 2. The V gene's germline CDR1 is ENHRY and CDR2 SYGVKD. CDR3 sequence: CAISEGDRAGNTIYF. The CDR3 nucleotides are TGTGCCATCAGTGAAGGGGACAGGGCTGGAAACACCATATATTTT.

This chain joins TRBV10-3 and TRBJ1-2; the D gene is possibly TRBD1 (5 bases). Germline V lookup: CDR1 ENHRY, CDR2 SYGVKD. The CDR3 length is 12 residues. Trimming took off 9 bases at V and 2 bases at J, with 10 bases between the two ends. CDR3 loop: CAIRTINYGYTF. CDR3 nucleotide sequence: TGTGCCATACGGACAATCAACTATGGCTACACCTTC.

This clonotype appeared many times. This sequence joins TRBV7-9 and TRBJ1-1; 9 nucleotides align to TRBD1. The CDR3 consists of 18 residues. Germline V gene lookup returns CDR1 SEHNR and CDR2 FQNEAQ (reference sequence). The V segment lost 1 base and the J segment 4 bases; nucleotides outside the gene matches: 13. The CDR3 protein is CASSLGATGGRRSTEAFF. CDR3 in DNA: TGTGCCAGCAGCTTAGGGGCGACAGGGGGGAGGAGGAGCACTGAAGCTTTCTTT. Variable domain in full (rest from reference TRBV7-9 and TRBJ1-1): DTGVSQNPRHKITKRGQNVTFRCDPISEHNRLYWYRQTLGQGPEFLTYFQNEAQLEKSRLLSDRFSAERPKGSFSTLEIQRTEQGDSAMYLCASSLGATGGRRSTEAFFGQGTRLTVV.

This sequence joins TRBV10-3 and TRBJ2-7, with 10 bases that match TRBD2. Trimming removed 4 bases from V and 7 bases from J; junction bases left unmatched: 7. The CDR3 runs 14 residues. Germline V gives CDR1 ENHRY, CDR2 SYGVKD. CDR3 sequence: CAISAGAGLAEQYF. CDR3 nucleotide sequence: TGTGCCATCAGTGCCGGGGCGGGACTAGCGGAGCAGTACTTC.

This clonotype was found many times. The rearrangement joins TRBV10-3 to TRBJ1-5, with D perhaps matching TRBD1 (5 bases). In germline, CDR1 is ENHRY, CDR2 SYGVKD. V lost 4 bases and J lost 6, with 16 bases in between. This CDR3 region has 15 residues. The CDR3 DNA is TGTGCCATCAGTGGGATACCGCAGGGAGCTCAGCCCCAGCATTTT. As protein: CAISGIPQGAQPQHF.

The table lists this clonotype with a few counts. This chain's CDR3 is CACMTPDNYGYTF. Here the CDR3 DNA reads TGTGCCTGCATGACACCCGACAACTATGGCTACACCTTC. The genes are TRBV2 and TRBJ1-2; D gene ambiguous. V was shortened by 11 bases and J by 2 bases, with 15 bases between the two germline ends. There are 13 residues in the CDR3. Per the germline V gene, CDR1 is SNHLY and CDR2 is FYNNEI.

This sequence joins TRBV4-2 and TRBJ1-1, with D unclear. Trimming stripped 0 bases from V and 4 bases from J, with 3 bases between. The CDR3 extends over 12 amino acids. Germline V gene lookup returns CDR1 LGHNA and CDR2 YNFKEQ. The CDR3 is CASSQDTTEAFF. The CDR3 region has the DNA TGTGCCAGCAGCCAAGACACCACTGAAGCTTTCTTT.

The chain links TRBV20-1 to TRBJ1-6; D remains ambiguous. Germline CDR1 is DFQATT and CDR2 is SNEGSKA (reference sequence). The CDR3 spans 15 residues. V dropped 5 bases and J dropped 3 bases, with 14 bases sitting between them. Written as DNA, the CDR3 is TGCAGTGCTCCCAAGACTGGCCGCTATAATTCACCCCTCCACTTT. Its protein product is CSAPKTGRYNSPLHF.

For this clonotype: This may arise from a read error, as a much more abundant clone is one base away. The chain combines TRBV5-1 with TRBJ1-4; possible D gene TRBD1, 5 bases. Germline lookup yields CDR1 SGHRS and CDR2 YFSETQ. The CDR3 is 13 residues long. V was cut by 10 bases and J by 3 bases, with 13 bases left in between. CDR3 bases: TGCGCCGGCCGGGACGCACCTAATGAAAAACTGTTTTTT. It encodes CAGRDAPNEKLFF. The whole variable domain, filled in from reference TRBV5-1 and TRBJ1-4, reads KAGVTQTPRYLIKTRGQQVTLSCSPISGHRSVSWYQQTPGQGLQFLFEYFSETQRNKGNFPGRFSGRQFSNSRSEMNVSTLELGDSALYLCAGRDAPNEKLFFGSGTQLSVL.

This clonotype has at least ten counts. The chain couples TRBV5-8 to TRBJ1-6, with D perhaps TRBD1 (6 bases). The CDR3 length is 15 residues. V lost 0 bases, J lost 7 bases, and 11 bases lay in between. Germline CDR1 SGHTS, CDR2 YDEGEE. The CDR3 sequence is CASSLAGRGNSPLHF. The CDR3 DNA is TGTGCCAGCAGCTTGGCCGGCAGGGGAAATTCACCCCTCCACTTT. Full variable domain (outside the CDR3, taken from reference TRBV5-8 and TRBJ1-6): EAGVTQSPTHLIKTRGQQATLRCSPISGHTSVYWYQQALGLGLQFLLWYDEGEERNRGNFPPRFSGRQFPNYSSELNVNALELEDSALYLCASSLAGRGNSPLHFGNGTRLTVT.

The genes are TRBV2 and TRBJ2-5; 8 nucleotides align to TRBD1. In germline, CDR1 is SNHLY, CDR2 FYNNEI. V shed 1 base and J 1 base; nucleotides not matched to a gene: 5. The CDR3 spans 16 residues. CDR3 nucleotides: TGTGCCAGCAGTGAAGAGGTGGGGACAGGCCAAGAGACCCAGTACTTC. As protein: CASSEEVGTGQETQYF.

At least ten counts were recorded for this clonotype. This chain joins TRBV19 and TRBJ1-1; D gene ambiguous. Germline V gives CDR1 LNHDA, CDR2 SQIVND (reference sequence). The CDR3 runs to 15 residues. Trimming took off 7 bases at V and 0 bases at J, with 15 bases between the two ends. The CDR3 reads CASTPVGKMNTEAFF. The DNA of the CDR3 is TGTGCCAGTACCCCTGTAGGAAAAATGAACACTGAAGCTTTCTTT.

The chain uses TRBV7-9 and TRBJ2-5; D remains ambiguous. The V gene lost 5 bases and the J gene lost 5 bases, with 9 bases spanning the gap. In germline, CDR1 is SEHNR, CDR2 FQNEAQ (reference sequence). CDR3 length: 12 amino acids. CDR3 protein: CASSPQDETQYF. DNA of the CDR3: TGTGCCAGCAGCCCCCAGGACGAGACCCAGTACTTC.

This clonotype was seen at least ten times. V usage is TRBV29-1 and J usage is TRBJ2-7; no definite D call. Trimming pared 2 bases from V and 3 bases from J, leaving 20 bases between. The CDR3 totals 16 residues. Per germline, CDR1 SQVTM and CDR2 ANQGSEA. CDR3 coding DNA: TGCAGCGTTGAATTGTCAGGTTTTAAGGTCGGCTACGAGCAGTACTTC. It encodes CSVELSGFKVGYEQYF.

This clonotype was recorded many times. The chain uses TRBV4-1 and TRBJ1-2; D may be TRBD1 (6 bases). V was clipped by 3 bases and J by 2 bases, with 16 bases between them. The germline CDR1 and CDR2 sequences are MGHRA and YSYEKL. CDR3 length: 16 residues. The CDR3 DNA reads TGCGCCAGCAGCCAGACGGGACAACAAGCAAACTATGGCTACACCTTC. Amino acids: CASSQTGQQANYGYTF.

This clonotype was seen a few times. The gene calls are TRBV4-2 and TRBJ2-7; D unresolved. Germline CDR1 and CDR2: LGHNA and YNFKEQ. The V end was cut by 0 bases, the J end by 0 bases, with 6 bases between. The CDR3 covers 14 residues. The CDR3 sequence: CASSQDHPSYEQYF. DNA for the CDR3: TGTGCCAGCAGCCAAGACCACCCCTCCTACGAGCAGTACTTC.

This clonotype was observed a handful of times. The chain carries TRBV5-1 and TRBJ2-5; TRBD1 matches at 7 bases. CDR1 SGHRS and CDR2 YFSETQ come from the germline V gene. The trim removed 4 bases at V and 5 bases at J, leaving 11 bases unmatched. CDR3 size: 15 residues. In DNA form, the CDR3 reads TGCGCCAGCAGCCCGGGGACAGCCGTAGGGGAGACCCAGTACTTC. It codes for CASSPGTAVGETQYF.

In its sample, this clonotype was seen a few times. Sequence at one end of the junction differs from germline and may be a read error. The CDR3 region is CASSSSVQREYF. CDR3 sequence (DNA): TGTGCCAGCAGTTCAAGCGTCCAGCGGGAGTACTTC. The rearrangement uses TRBV10-3 and TRBJ2-7; D perhaps matches TRBD2 (6 bases). In germline, CDR1 is ENHRY, CDR2 SYGVKD. The CDR3 loop spans 12 amino acids.

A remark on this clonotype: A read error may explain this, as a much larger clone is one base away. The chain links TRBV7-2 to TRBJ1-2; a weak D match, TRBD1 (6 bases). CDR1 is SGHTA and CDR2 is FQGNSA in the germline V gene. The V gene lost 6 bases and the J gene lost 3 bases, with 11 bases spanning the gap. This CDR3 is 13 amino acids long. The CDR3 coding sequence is TGTGCCAGCAGACTCGGGGGCTACTATGGCTACACCTTC. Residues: CASRLGGYYGYTF.

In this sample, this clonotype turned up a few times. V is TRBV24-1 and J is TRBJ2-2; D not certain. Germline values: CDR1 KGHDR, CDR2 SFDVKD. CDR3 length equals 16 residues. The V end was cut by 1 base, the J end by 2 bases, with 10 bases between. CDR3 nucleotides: TGTGCCACCAGTGATTTTTCAGGAGAAAACACCGGGGAGCTGTTTTTT. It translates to CATSDFSGENTGELFF.

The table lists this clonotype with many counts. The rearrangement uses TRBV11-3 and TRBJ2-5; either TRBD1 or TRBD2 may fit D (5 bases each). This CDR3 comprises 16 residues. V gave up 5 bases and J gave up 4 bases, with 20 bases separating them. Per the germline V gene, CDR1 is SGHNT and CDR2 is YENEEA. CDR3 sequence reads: CASSPQKGAGGETQYF. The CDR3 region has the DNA TGTGCCAGCAGCCCCCAGAAAGGGGCTGGAGGAGAGACCCAGTACTTC.

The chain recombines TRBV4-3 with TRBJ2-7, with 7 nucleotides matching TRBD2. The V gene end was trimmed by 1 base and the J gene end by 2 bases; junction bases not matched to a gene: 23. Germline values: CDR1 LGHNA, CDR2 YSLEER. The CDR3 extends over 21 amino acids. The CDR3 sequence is CASSQVEVQRDPPVSPYEQYF. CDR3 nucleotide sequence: TGCGCCAGCAGCCAAGTTGAGGTTCAGCGGGATCCGCCGGTCAGTCCCTACGAGCAGTACTTC.

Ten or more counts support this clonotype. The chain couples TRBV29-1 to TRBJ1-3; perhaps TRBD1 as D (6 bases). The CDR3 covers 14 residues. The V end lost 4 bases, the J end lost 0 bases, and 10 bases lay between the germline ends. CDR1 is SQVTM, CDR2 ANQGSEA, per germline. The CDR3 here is CSVAGALSGNTIYF. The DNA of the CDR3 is TGCAGCGTTGCAGGGGCCCTCTCTGGAAACACCATATATTTT. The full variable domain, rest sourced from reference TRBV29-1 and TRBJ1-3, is SAVISQKPSRDICQRGTSLTIQCQVDSQVTMMFWYRQQPGQSLTLIATANQGSEATYESGFVIDKFPISRPNLTFSTLTVSNMSPEDSSIYLCSVAGALSGNTIYFGEGSWLTVV.

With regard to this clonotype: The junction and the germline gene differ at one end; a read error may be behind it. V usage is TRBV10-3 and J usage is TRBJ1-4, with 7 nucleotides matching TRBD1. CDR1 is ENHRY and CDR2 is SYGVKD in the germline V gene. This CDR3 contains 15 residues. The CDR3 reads CASSETGAANEKLFF. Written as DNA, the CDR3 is TGTGCCAGCAGTGAAACAGGGGCGGCTAATGAAAAACTGTTTTTT.